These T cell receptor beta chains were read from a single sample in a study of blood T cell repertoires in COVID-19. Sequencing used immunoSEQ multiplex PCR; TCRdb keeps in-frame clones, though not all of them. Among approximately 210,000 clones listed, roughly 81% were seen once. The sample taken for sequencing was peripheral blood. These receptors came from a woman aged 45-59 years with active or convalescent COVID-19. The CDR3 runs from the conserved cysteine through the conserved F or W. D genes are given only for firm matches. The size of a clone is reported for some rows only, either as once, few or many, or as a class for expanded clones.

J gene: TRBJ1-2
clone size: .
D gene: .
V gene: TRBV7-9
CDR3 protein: CASSLRVESGYTF
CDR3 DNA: TGTGCCAGCAGCTTAAGAGTTGAGTCTGGCTACACCTTC

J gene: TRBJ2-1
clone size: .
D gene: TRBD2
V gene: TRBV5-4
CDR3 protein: CASSLGGLEGYNEQFF
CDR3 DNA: TGTGCCAGCAGCTTGGGGGGACTAGAAGGGTACAATGAGCAGTTCTTC

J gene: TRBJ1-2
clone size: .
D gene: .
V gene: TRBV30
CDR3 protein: CASSGSAAYGYTF
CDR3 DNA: TGTGCCTCCTCGGGATCAGCAGCCTATGGCTACACCTTC

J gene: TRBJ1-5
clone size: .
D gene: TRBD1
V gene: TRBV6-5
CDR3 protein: CASSRDRVRQPQHF
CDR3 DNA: TGTGCCAGCAGTAGAGACAGGGTGCGTCAGCCCCAGCATTTT

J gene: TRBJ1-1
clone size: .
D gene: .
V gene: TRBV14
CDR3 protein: CASSQETWGNTEAFF
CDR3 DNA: TGTGCCAGCAGCCAAGAAACCTGGGGCAACACTGAAGCTTTCTTT

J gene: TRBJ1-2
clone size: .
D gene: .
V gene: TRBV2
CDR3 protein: CASSKRVGGLHGYTF
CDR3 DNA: TGTGCCAGCAGCAAGCGCGTGGGGGGATTACATGGCTACACCTTC

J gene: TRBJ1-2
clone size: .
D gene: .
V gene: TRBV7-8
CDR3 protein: CASSSTSGYTF
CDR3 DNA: TGTGCCAGCAGCTCGACTAGTGGCTACACCTTC

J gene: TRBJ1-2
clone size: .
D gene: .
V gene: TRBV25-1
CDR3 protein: CASSENRVGGYTF
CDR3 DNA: TGTGCCAGCAGTGAAAACAGGGTGGGGGGCTACACCTTC

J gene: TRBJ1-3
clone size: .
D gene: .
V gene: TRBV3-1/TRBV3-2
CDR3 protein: CASSQDRGYPSSGNTIYF
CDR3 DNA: TGTGCCAGCAGCCAAGATCGCGGGTACCCGAGCTCTGGAAACACCATATATTTT

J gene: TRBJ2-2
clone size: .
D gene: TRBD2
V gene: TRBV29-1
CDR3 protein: CSVLAGVNTGELFF
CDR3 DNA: TGCAGCGTCCTAGCGGGAGTTAACACCGGGGAGCTGTTTTTT

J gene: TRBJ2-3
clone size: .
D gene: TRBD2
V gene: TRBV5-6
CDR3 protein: CASIRMGWTSGPSTDTQYF
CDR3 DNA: TGTGCCAGCATCCGAATGGGCTGGACTAGCGGGCCGAGCACAGATACGCAGTATTTT

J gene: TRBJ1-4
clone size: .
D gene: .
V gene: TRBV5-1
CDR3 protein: CASSQGGAATNEKLFF
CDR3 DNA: TGCGCCAGCAGTCAAGGGGGAGCTGCAACTAATGAAAAACTGTTTTTT

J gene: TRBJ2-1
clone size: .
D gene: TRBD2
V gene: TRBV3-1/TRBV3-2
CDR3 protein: CASSHRTSGSYNEQFF
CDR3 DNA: TGTGCCAGCAGCCATCGGACTAGCGGGTCCTACAATGAGCAGTTCTTC

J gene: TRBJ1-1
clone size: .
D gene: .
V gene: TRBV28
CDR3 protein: CASSLRQPNTEAFF
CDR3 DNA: TGTGCCAGCAGTTTAAGACAGCCCAACACTGAAGCTTTCTTT

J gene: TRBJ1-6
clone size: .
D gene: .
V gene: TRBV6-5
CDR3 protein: CASSYSEGENSPLHF
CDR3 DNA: TGTGCCAGCAGTTACTCAGAGGGGGAAAATTCACCCCTCCACTTT

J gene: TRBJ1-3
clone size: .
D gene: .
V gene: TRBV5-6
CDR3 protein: CASSLFTSLNTIYF
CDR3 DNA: TGTGCCAGCAGCTTGTTCACAAGTCTAAACACCATATATTTT

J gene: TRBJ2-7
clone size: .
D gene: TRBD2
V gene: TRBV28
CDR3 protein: CASSGAGGLRDEQYF
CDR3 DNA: TGTGCCAGCAGTGGTGCGGGAGGCCTTAGGGACGAGCAGTACTTC

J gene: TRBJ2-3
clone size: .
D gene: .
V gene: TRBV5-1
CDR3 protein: CASSPEGHTDTQYF
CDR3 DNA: TGCGCCAGCAGCCCTGAGGGACACACAGATACGCAGTATTTT

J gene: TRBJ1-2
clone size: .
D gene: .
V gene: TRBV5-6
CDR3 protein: CASSLPTGLSGYTF
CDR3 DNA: TGTGCCAGCAGCTTGCCAACAGGTCTCAGTGGCTACACCTTC

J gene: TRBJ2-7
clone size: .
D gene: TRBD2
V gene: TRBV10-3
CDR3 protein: CAISGGSGSPEQYF
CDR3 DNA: TGTGCCATCAGTGGAGGGAGCGGGAGCCCCGAGCAGTACTTC

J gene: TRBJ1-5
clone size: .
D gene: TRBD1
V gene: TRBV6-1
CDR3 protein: CASSESEWEDRPRDF
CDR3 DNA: TGTGCCAGCAGTGAATCGGAATGGGAGGACAGGCCCCGGGATTTT

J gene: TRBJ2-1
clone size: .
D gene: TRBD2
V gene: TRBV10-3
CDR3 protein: CAISEPVAGKDEQFF
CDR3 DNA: TGTGCCATCAGTGAGCCGGTAGCGGGAAAGGATGAGCAGTTCTTC

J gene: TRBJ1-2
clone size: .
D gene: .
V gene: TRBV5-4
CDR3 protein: CASSLGLVGGTF
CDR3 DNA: TGTGCCAGCAGCTTGGGATTGGTGGGAGGCACCTTC

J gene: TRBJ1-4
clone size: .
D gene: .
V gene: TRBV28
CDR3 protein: CASRDSGQSEKLFF
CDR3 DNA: TGTGCCAGCAGAGACTCTGGACAGTCTGAAAAACTGTTTTTT

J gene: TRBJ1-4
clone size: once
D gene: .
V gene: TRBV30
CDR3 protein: CAWTPGGGIGKLFF
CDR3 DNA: TGTGCCTGGACCCCCGGGGGGGGCATAGGAAAACTGTTTTTT

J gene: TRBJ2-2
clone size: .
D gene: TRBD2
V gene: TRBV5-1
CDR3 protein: CASSLIRTSGKGANTGELFF
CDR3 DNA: TGCGCCAGCAGCCTTATTCGGACTAGCGGGAAAGGAGCGAACACCGGGGAGCTGTTTTTT

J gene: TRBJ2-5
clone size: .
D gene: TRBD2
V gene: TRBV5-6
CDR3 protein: CASSAVLSVAGQETQYF
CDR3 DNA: TGTGCCAGCAGCGCCGTTCTATCGGTAGCGGGACAAGAGACCCAGTACTTC

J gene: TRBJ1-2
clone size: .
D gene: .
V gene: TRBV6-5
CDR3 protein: CASSTGNWLGYTF
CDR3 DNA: TGTGCCAGCAGTACTGGTAACTGGTTGGGCTACACCTTC

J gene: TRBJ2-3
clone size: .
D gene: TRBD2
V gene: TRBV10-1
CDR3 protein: CASSPSGGAPDTQYF
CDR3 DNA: TGCGCCAGCAGTCCCAGCGGGGGGGCCCCAGATACGCAGTATTTT

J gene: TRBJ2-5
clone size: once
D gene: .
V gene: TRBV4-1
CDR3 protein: CASSQLADQETQYF
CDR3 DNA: TGCGCCAGCAGCCAATTAGCGGACCAAGAGACCCAGTACTTC

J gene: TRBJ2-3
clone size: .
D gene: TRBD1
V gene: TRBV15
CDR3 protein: CATSRGAGTASTDTQYF
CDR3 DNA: TGTGCCACCAGCAGAGGAGCCGGGACAGCGAGCACAGATACGCAGTATTTT

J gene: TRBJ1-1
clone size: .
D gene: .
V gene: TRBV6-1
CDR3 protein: CASSVLWDTLNTEAFF
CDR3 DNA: TGTGCCAGCAGTGTTCTTTGGGACACCCTGAACACTGAAGCTTTCTTT

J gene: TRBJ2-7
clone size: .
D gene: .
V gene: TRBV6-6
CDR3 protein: CASRPGAGASHEQYF
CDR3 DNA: TGTGCCAGCAGGCCCGGGGCAGGGGCGTCCCACGAGCAGTACTTC

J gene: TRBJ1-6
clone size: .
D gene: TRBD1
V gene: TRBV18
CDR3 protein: CASSTGGTGNSPLHF
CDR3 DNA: TGTGCCAGCTCCACCGGTGGGACAGGCAATTCACCCCTCCACTTT

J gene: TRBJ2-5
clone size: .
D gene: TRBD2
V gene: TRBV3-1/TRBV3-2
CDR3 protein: CASSQRRGIGASGIETQYF
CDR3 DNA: TGTGCCAGCAGCCAACGCAGGGGCATTGGAGCTAGCGGGATCGAGACCCAGTACTTC

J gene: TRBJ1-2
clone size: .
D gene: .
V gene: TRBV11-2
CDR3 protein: CASSLVAPGGGSFGYTF
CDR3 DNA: TGTGCCAGCAGCTTAGTAGCCCCTGGGGGGGGAAGTTTTGGCTACACCTTC

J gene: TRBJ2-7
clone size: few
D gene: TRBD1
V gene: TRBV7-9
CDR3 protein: CASSPGQGAYEQYF
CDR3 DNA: TGTGCCAGCAGCCCGGGACAGGGGGCCTACGAGCAGTACTTC

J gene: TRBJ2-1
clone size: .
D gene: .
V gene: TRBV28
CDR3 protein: CASSAGSTYNEQFF
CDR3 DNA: TGTGCCAGCAGTGCCGGGTCCACCTACAATGAGCAGTTCTTC

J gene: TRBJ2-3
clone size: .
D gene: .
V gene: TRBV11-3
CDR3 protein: CASSFGRTTDTQYF
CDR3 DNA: TGTGCCAGCAGCTTTGGGCGAACCACAGATACGCAGTATTTT

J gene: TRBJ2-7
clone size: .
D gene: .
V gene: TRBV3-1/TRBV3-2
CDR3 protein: CASSSGGSFTYLRQYF
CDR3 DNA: TGTGCCAGCAGCTCTGGAGGGAGTTTTACCTACCTCCGACAGTACTTC

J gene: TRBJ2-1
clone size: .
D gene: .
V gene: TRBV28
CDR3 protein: CASRLQGRYNEQFF
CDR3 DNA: TGTGCCAGCAGGCTCCAGGGAAGGTACAATGAGCAGTTCTTC